Listed here is a single T cell receptor beta chain. The data were produced by immunoSEQ multiplex PCR, yet TCRdb's version contains in-frame clones alone and is incomplete. The sample includes more than 300,000 clones, roughly 89% of them seen just once. The sample is drawn from a study of blood T cell repertoires in COVID-19. Study details: Nucleic acid was either cDNA or gDNA, and it came from T cells, B-cell-depleted T cells, or PBMCs.

Trimming stripped 3 bases from V and 0 bases from J, with 5 bases between. The CDR3 loop spans 14 amino acids. Germline V gene data show CDR1 as SGHAT and CDR2 as FQNNGV. Source material: peripheral blood. The gene calls are TRBV11-2 and TRBJ2-2; D call uncertain. The receptor was isolated from a young woman who had recovered from COVID-19. CDR3 residues: CASSFNANTGELFF. The CDR3 DNA reads TGTGCCAGCAGCTTCAATGCGAACACCGGGGAGCTGTTTTTT.